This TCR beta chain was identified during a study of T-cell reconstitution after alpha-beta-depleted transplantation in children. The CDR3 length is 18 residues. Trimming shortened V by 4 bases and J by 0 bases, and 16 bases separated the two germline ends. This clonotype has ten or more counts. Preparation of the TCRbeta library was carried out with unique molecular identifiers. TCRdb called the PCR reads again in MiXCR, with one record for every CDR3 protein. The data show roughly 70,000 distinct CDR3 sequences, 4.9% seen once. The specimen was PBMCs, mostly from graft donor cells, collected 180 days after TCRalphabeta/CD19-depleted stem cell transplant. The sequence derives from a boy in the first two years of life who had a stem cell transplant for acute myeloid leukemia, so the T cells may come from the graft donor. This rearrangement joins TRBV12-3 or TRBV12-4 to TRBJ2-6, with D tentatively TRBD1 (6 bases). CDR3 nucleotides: TGTGCCAGCAGTTCCCGAGTAGGGGGTTTCTCTGGGGCCAACGTCCTGACTTTC. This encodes CASSSRVGGFSGANVLTF.